A selection of T cell receptor beta chains follows, all from one sample in a study of identical twins. A single record per CDR3 protein comes from TCRdb applying MiXCR to the 5' RACE reads. The sample holds over 250,000 distinct CDR3 sequences; roughly 10% are singletons and the top ten take approximately 6.5%. This sample was also put to use in a study of yellow fever vaccine responses in identical twins.

The sequencing sample was made of CD8+ T cells sorted from blood. The receptors come from a woman under 30 in good health. The CDR3 runs from the conserved cysteine through the conserved F or W. A D gene is named only where the DNA matches it firmly. Clone size is shown for a subset of rows, as once, few, many or a class of expanded clone.

-	many	TRBJ2-5	TRBV12-3/TRBV12-4	TGTGCCACCCAAGAGGGGTACCAAGAGACCCAGTACTTC	CATQEGYQETQYF
-	-	TRBJ2-7	TRBV20-1	TGCAGTGCTAGACCCTTTGACAGCTACGAGCAGTACTTC	CSARPFDSYEQYF
-	many	TRBJ2-2	TRBV5-1	TGCGCCAGCAGCTTTGGTATATCCGGGGAGCTGTTTTTT	CASSFGISGELFF
-	-	TRBJ2-7	TRBV27	TGTGCCAGCCGAACCCAGGGGGAGGAAGAGTACTTC	CASRTQGEEEYF
-	many	TRBJ2-7	TRBV7-8	TGTGCCAGCAGCTTAGACAGGGAAGCCTACGAGCAGTACTTC	CASSLDREAYEQYF
-	-	TRBJ2-7	TRBV5-1	TGCGCCAGCAGCTTGGGGGGGACCAGCTCCTACGAGCAGTACTTC	CASSLGGTSSYEQYF
-	-	TRBJ2-5	TRBV12-3/TRBV12-4	TGTGCCAGCAGTACCGGCCTGGGGCAAGAGACCCAGTACTTC	CASSTGLGQETQYF
-	-	TRBJ2-1	TRBV12-3/TRBV12-4	TGTGCCAGCAGGGTCCTCAATGAGCAGTTCTTC	CASRVLNEQFF
-	-	TRBJ2-1	TRBV6-5	TGTGCCAGCAGTTGGGGGGGGGCTGGGAATGAGCAGTTCTTC	CASSWGGAGNEQFF
TRBD1	-	TRBJ2-7	TRBV13	TGTGCCAGCAGCCCCCGGGGGACAGGGTTACGGGAGCAGTACTTC	CASSPRGTGLREQYF
-	few	TRBJ1-1	TRBV7-2	TGTGCCAGCAGCTTAGTGGATGGGGGCGCGGAAGCTTTCTTT	CASSLVDGGAEAFF
TRBD2	many	TRBJ2-1	TRBV29-1	TGCAGCGTTGATAGACTAGCGGCATACAATGAGCAGTTCTTC	CSVDRLAAYNEQFF
-	few	TRBJ1-5	TRBV7-8	TGTGCCAGCAGCTTACAAGTACCGGGATATAGCAATCAGCCCCAGCATTTT	CASSLQVPGYSNQPQHF
-	few	TRBJ2-2	TRBV28	TGTGCCAGCCCTCCCAAGGGCTACACCGGGGAGCTGTTTTTT	CASPPKGYTGELFF
TRBD2	-	TRBJ2-3	TRBV9	TGTGCCAGCAGCGTAGCCCCAAACGGGGGGGATACGCAGTATTTT	CASSVAPNGGDTQYF
-	many	TRBJ2-3	TRBV29-1	TGCAGCGTTGAATCCCTGGATACCCGGTTCACAGATACGCAGTATTTT	CSVESLDTRFTDTQYF
-	many	TRBJ1-3	TRBV12-3/TRBV12-4	TGTGCCAGCAGGACACCGGGGGACTTGATAAACACCATATATTTT	CASRTPGDLINTIYF
-	-	TRBJ2-1	TRBV7-9	TGTGCCAGCCGCGGGGTTTCCTACAATGAGCAGTTCTTC	CASRGVSYNEQFF
TRBD1	few	TRBJ2-7	TRBV18	TGTGCCAGCTCATCTGACCGGGACAGGGTTTACGAGCAGTACTTC	CASSSDRDRVYEQYF
TRBD2	-	TRBJ2-5	TRBV3-1	TGTGCCAGCAGCCAGAGGGACTTCGCGGGGGGGCTTAAAGAGACCCAGTACTTC	CASSQRDFAGGLKETQYF
-	-	TRBJ2-7	TRBV6-5	TGTGCCAGCAGTCACACTGCAGACGAGCAGTACTTC	CASSHTADEQYF
-	few	TRBJ1-1	TRBV4-3	TGCGCCAGCAGCCAAGAGACGGGCTTCGAAGCTTTCTTT	CASSQETGFEAFF
-	few	TRBJ2-2	TRBV11-1	TGTGCCAGCAGCTTATCTACCAGGGGAGATCCCTCGAACACCGGGGAGCTGTTTTTT	CASSLSTRGDPSNTGELFF
TRBD2	many	TRBJ2-3	TRBV7-3	TGTGCCAGCAGCTCGCTAGCGGGGACCAGCACAGATACGCAGTATTTT	CASSSLAGTSTDTQYF
-	-	TRBJ2-5	TRBV7-2	TGTGCCAGCAGCCCTAATCGGGAGGAGACCCAGTACTTC	CASSPNREETQYF
-	many	TRBJ1-1	TRBV24-1	TGTGCCACCAGTGGTGGGCACGGGGTTACGAACACTGAAGCTTTCTTT	CATSGGHGVTNTEAFF
-	once	TRBJ2-6	TRBV7-2	TGTGCCATCAGCTTTCCGGGGGCGCTGACTGGGGCCAACGTCCTGACTTTC	CAISFPGALTGANVLTF
TRBD2	many	TRBJ2-3	TRBV12-3/TRBV12-4	TGTGCCAGCAGAGAGCGGGGGGGAGACACAGATACGCAGTATTTT	CASRERGGDTDTQYF
-	few	TRBJ2-2	TRBV7-6	TGTGCCAGCAGCAACCCACTTGGGCAGACGAACACCGGGGAGCTGTTTTTT	CASSNPLGQTNTGELFF
TRBD1	-	TRBJ2-6	TRBV5-1	TGCGCCAGCAGCGGTCGGGACAGGGCAGTGGGGTCTGGGGCCAACGTCCTGACTTTC	CASSGRDRAVGSGANVLTF
TRBD1	many	TRBJ2-7	TRBV12-3/TRBV12-4	TGTGCCAGCAGTTTTTTGGGACAGGTGAGGGGGGAGCAGTACTTC	CASSFLGQVRGEQYF
-	many	TRBJ2-5	TRBV7-9	TGTGCCAGCAGCCACAGGGTCCGAGAGACCCAGTACTTC	CASSHRVRETQYF
TRBD1	many	TRBJ1-3	TRBV12-3/TRBV12-4	TGTGCCAGCACTCCGGGACAGCGCGGAAACACCATATATTTT	CASTPGQRGNTIYF
-	-	TRBJ2-1	TRBV5-5	TGTGCCAGCAGCTTTTTCACAGGGCAACTCTCCTACAATGAGCAGTTCTTC	CASSFFTGQLSYNEQFF
-	many	TRBJ1-2	TRBV7-6	TGTGCCAGCAGCTTAGATAGTGATAGATTGAACTATGGCTACACCTTC	CASSLDSDRLNYGYTF
TRBD2	few	TRBJ2-7	TRBV7-9	TGTGCCAGCAGCTTCTCCCAGCGGGAAACCTACGAGCAGTACTTC	CASSFSQRETYEQYF
-	few	TRBJ1-1	TRBV7-9	TGTGCCAGCAGCTTAGGGCAGCTAAAGAACACTGAAGCTTTCTTT	CASSLGQLKNTEAFF
-	-	TRBJ2-2	TRBV25-1	TGTGCCAGCAGTGAGCAGGACCGCACCGGGGAGCTGTTTTTT	CASSEQDRTGELFF
-	-	TRBJ2-1	TRBV11-2	TGTGCCAGCAGCTTAGATCCGTACACCCCCTACAATGAGCAGTTCTTC	CASSLDPYTPYNEQFF
-	many	TRBJ2-3	TRBV7-9	TGTGCCAGCAGCTTACCTAGCCGCACAGATACGCAGTATTTT	CASSLPSRTDTQYF
-	-	TRBJ2-5	TRBV15	TGTGCCACCAGCAGAGATTTCCAGGGCCCGACAGGCGTCGCCGATCCTTACCAAGAGACCCAGTACTTC	CATSRDFQGPTGVADPYQETQYF
-	-	TRBJ2-7	TRBV20-1	TGCAGTGCCAACAGGAAGAGCTCCTACGAGCAGTACTTC	CSANRKSSYEQYF
-	few	TRBJ2-7	TRBV25-1	TGTGCCAGCAGTGTAGGCGGATTAGCGCCTTATGACGAGCAGTACTTC	CASSVGGLAPYDEQYF
TRBD1	-	TRBJ2-7	TRBV29-1	TGCAGCGTCGCAGGGTCAAAGGGACAGGGTTACTACGAGCAGTACTTC	CSVAGSKGQGYYEQYF
TRBD2	many	TRBJ2-7	TRBV20-1	TGCAGTGCTAAGGATACTAGCGGGGGTCCTCACGAGCAGTACTTC	CSAKDTSGGPHEQYF
-	many	TRBJ1-2	TRBV9	TGTGCCAGCAGCGCCTCACCAGAGATTAACTATGGCTACACCTTC	CASSASPEINYGYTF